Listed here are 7 T cell receptor beta chains from one sample, sequenced in a study of blood T cell repertoires in COVID-19. Libraries were prepared by immunoSEQ multiplex PCR; TCRdb keeps only in-frame clonotypes and omits some of them. The sample yields fewer than 250,000 clones, over 75% seen once. Sequencing was carried out using PBMCs or T cells enriched from blood (not recorded which). Every receptor here comes from a woman aged 40 to 55 with acute COVID-19.

The chain joins TRBV5-1 to TRBJ2-1; 7 bases are a match to TRBD1. Germline CDR1 reads SGHRS; CDR2 reads YFSETQ. This CDR3 contains 15 residues. The V and J ends lost 5 bases and 3 bases, in that order; junction bases with no gene match: 8. Here the CDR3 reads CASRLPGTVYNEQFF. The CDR3 DNA is TGCGCCAGCAGGCTTCCCGGGACAGTCTACAATGAGCAGTTCTTC. The complete variable domain, with remaining parts taken from reference TRBV5-1 and TRBJ2-1, reads KAGVTQTPRYLIKTRGQQVTLSCSPISGHRSVSWYQQTPGQGLQFLFEYFSETQRNKGNFPGRFSGRQFSNSRSEMNVSTLELGDSALYLCASRLPGTVYNEQFFGPGTRLTVL.

This clone occurred once. The V and J genes are TRBV9 and TRBJ1-1, with 7 bases matching TRBD1. Looked up from germline, CDR1 is SGDLS and CDR2 is YYNGEE. This CDR3 is 15 amino acids long. J was trimmed by 1 base and V by 4 bases; bases with no gene match: 7. CDR3 DNA: TGTGCCAGCAGCTCCGGACAGGAGAGGAACACTGAAGCTTTCTTT. It encodes CASSSGQERNTEAFF.

The chain is built from TRBV11-2 and TRBJ2-5, with a weak D call TRBD2 (6 bases). The CDR3 covers 15 residues. The V end lost 5 bases, the J end lost 1 base, and 14 bases lay between the germline ends. The germline CDR1 and CDR2 sequences are SGHAT and FQNNGV. The CDR3 protein is CASSPPLGGQETQYF. The CDR3 bases are TGTGCCAGCAGCCCCCCCCTGGGAGGCCAAGAGACCCAGTACTTC. Using reference TRBV11-2 and TRBJ2-5 for the parts outside the CDR3, the full variable domain is EAGVAQSPRYKIIEKRQSVAFWCNPISGHATLYWYQQILGQGPKLLIQFQNNGVVDDSQLPKDRFSAERLKGVDSTLKIQPAKLEDSAVYLCASSPPLGGQETQYFGPGTRLLVL.

The rearrangement uses TRBV7-2 and TRBJ1-2; D gene unclear. Per the germline V gene, CDR1 is SGHTA and CDR2 is FQGNSA. V was trimmed by 1 base and J by 6 bases, leaving 15 bases between them. This CDR3 is 15 amino acids long. CDR3: CASSLDSGSGDGYTF. For the CDR3, the DNA is TGTGCCAGCAGCTTAGATTCGGGGAGCGGCGATGGCTACACCTTC. The full variable domain, completed using reference TRBV7-2 and TRBJ1-2, is GAGVSQSPSNKVTEKGKDVELRCDPISGHTALYWYRQSLGQGLEFLIYFQGNSAPDKSGLPSDRFSAERTGGSVSTLTIQRTQQEDSAVYLCASSLDSGSGDGYTFGSGTRLTVV.

The chain carries TRBV7-2 and TRBJ1-1; the D gene is possibly TRBD1 (6 bases). Germline V gives CDR1 SGHTA, CDR2 FQGNSA. With 3 bases removed from V and 5 bases from J, the gap between germline ends came to 16 bases. The CDR3 has 15 amino acids. CDR3 nucleotide sequence: TGTGCCAGCAGCTTTCTAGGGACACCTAGAACTGAAGCTTTCTTT. Translation: CASSFLGTPRTEAFF.

The V call is TRBV7-3, the J call TRBJ2-1; D might be TRBD2 (5 bases). Germline V gives CDR1 SGHTA, CDR2 FQGTGA. Trimming shortened V by 3 bases and J by 2 bases, and 11 bases separated the two germline ends. The CDR3 runs 15 residues. CDR3 amino acids: CASSFEGSTYNEQFF. For the CDR3, the DNA is TGTGCCAGCAGCTTCGAAGGGAGCACCTACAATGAGCAGTTCTTC.

This rearrangement joins TRBV3-1 (or the pseudogene TRBV3-2) to TRBJ2-1; possibly TRBD2 for D (6 bases). Germline CDR1 is LGHDT and CDR2 is YNNKEL (reference sequence). Trimming removed 1 base at V and 6 bases at J, with 10 bases between. The CDR3 sequence is 14 residues long. The CDR3 region is CASSQVRGVNEQFF. CDR3 DNA: TGTGCCAGCAGCCAAGTCCGCGGGGTCAATGAGCAGTTCTTC.